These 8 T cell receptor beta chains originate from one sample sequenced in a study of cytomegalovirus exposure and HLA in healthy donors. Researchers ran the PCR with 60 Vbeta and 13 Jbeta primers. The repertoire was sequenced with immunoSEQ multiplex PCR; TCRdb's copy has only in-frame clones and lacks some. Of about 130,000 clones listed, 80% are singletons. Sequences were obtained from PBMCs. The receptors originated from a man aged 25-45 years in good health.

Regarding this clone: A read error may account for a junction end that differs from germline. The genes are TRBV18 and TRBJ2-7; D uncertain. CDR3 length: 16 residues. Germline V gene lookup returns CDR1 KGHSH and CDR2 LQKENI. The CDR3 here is CAGSPPLGFPSYEQYF. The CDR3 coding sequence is TGTGCCGGCTCACCACCGTTGGGCTTCCCCTCCTACGAGCAGTACTTC.

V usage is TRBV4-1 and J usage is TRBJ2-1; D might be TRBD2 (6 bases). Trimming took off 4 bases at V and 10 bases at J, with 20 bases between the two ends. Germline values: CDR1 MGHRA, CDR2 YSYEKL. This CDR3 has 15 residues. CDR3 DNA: TGCGCCAGCAGCCCACGCATAGCGGCCACGGGAGAGCAGTTCTTC. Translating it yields CASSPRIAATGEQFF.

For the CDR3, the DNA is TGTGCCAGACGGTTAACTAATGAAAAACTGTTTTTT. It encodes CARRLTNEKLFF. V is TRBV19 and J is TRBJ1-4; D unresolved. Germline V gene sequence: CDR1 LNHDA, CDR2 SQIVND (reference sequence). V dropped 9 bases and J dropped 1 base, with 6 bases sitting between them. The CDR3 is made up of 12 amino acids.

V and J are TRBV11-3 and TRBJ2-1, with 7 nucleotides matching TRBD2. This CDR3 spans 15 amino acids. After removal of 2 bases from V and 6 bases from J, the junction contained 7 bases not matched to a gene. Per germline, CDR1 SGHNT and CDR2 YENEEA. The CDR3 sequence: CASSLRAGPGNEQFF. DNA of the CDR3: TGTGCCAGCAGCTTAAGAGCGGGGCCGGGCAATGAGCAGTTCTTC.

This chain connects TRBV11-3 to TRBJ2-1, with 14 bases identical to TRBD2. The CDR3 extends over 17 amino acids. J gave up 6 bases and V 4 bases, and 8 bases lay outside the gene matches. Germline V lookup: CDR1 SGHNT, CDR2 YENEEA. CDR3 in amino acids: CASSYFGTSGRLNEQFF. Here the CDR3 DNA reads TGTGCCAGCAGCTACTTCGGGACTAGCGGGAGACTCAATGAGCAGTTCTTC.

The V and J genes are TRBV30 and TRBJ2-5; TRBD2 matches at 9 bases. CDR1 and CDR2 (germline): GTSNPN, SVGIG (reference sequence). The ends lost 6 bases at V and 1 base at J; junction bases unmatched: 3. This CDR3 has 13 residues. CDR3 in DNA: TGTGCCTGTGGACTAGCGCCCCAAGAGACCCAGTACTTC. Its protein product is CACGLAPQETQYF. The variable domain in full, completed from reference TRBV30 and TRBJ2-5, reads SQTIHQWPATLVQPVGSPLSLECTVEGTSNPNLYWYRQAAGRGLQLLFYSVGIGQISSEVPQNLSASRPQDRQFILSSKKLLLSDSGFYLCACGLAPQETQYFGPGTRLLVL.

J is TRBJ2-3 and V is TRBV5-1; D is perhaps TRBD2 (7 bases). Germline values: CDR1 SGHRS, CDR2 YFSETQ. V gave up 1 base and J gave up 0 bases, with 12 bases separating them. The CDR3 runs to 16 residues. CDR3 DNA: TGCGCCAGCAGCTTGCTCGGGGGGCCTAGCACAGATACGCAGTATTTT. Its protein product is CASSLLGGPSTDTQYF.

The DNA of the CDR3 is TGTGCCAGCAGCTTATACACAGATACGCAGTATTTT. Its protein product is CASSLYTDTQYF. The chain uses TRBV13 and TRBJ2-3, with D hard to call. The CDR3 covers 12 residues. CDR1 PRHDT and CDR2 FYEKMQ come from the germline V gene (reference sequence). V was clipped by 2 bases and J by 2 bases, with 2 bases between them.